Listed here are 28 T cell receptor beta chains from one sample, sequenced in a study of blood T cell repertoires in COVID-19. Only in-frame clones appear in the TCRdb table, and some are missing; sequencing was by immunoSEQ multiplex PCR. The sample holds about 230,000 clones; about nine tenths are singletons and the top ten take 11%. The sequenced sample was peripheral blood. The receptor source for this set is a man over 45 with COVID-19, enrolled during active disease.

The chain employs TRBV6-4 and TRBJ1-1; D not certain. Germline V CDR1 and CDR2: MRHNA, SNTAGT. This CDR3 spans 13 amino acids. The V end was cut by 4 bases, the J end by 0 bases, with 6 bases between. The CDR3 DNA follows: TGTGCCAGCAGTGCGGAGCTGAACACTGAAGCTTTCTTT. Amino acid sequence: CASSAELNTEAFF.

This chain uses TRBV6-1 with TRBJ2-7; 7 bases fit TRBD1. CDR1 is MNHNS and CDR2 is SASEGT in the germline V gene. J was trimmed by 6 bases and V by 2 bases; bases with no gene match: 4. This CDR3 is built from 13 residues. This CDR3 is CASSEFRTGEQYF. The DNA for the CDR3 is TGTGCCAGCAGTGAATTTCGGACAGGCGAGCAGTACTTC.

The chain is built from TRBV6-2 or TRBV6-3 and TRBJ1-2; D is ambiguous. Trimming shortened V by 5 bases and J by 8 bases, and 24 bases separated the two germline ends. This CDR3 comprises 16 residues. Germline V gives CDR1 MNHEY, CDR2 SVGEGT. CDR3 in amino acids: CASSQYRSSLYGGYTF. For the CDR3, the DNA is TGTGCCAGCAGTCAATACAGATCAAGCCTATATGGCGGCTACACCTTC.

The genes are TRBV5-6 and TRBJ2-7; 7 positions match TRBD2. The germline V gene encodes CDR1 SGHDT and CDR2 YYEEEE. V was pared by 5 bases and J by 6 bases, with 8 bases of the junction left unmatched. This CDR3 has 13 amino acids. The CDR3 DNA reads as TGTGCCAGCAGAAACCGGGGGGAAAGCGAGCAGTACTTC. Translating it yields CASRNRGESEQYF.

The chain links TRBV27 to TRBJ1-6; 10 nucleotides match TRBD1. This CDR3 is 18 amino acids long. The J segment lost 0 bases and the V segment lost 7 bases, leaving 9 bases of the junction unmatched. Germline V CDR1 and CDR2: MNHEY, SMNVEV (reference sequence). CDR3 sequence (DNA): TGTGCCAGCACCAGGACAGGGGGGAGCCCCTCCTATAATTCACCCCTCCACTTT. As protein: CASTRTGGSPSYNSPLHF.

This chain joins TRBV24-1 and TRBJ2-2; D is perhaps TRBD1 (6 bases). Germline CDR1 is KGHDR and CDR2 is SFDVKD. CDR3 size: 15 residues. V was cut by 7 bases and J by 2 bases, with 13 bases left in between. The CDR3 DNA follows: TGTGCCACCAGCGGACGACAGGTTAACACCGGGGAGCTGTTTTTT. Translated, it gives CATSGRQVNTGELFF.

V usage is TRBV29-1 and J usage is TRBJ1-2; TRBD1 agrees at 10 bases. Germline values: CDR1 SQVTM, CDR2 ANQGSEA. V trimming: 4 bases; J trimming: 4 bases; junction bases outside the gene matches: 6. The CDR3 spans 14 residues. The CDR3 region has the DNA TGCAGCGTTGCCCGGGACAGGGGTTCCTATGGCTACACCTTC. Amino acid sequence: CSVARDRGSYGYTF.

The rearrangement links TRBV7-9 to TRBJ2-3, with 13 bases lining up with TRBD2. V was clipped by 2 bases and J by 5 bases; unmatched bases: 10. The CDR3 runs to 18 residues. The germline V gene encodes CDR1 SEHNR and CDR2 FQNEAQ (reference sequence). The CDR3 DNA sequence: TGTGCCAGCAGCTTAACTCGGGAACTAGCGGGAGGGAGAGATACGCAGTATTTT. It translates to CASSLTRELAGGRDTQYF.

The chain is built from TRBV7-3 and TRBJ2-5, with 8 positions matching TRBD1. Germline lookup yields CDR1 SGHTA and CDR2 FQGTGA. Trimming at V came to 5 bases and at J to 5 bases, leaving 7 bases not matched to a gene. The length of the CDR3 is 14 residues. In DNA, the CDR3 is TGTGCCAGCAGCCCCGGACAGGGTTACGAGACCCAGTACTTC. It encodes CASSPGQGYETQYF. Full variable domain (rest looked up from reference TRBV7-3 and TRBJ2-5): GAGVSQTPSNKVTEKGKYVELRCDPISGHTALYWYRQSLGQGPEFLIYFQGTGAADDSGLPNDRFFAVRPEGSVSTLKIQRTERGDSAVYLCASSPGQGYETQYFGPGTRLLVL.

The rearrangement uses TRBV2 and TRBJ1-5, with 10 nucleotides matching TRBD1. The CDR3 has 16 amino acids. V was clipped by 5 bases and J by 9 bases; unmatched bases: 13. CDR1 is SNHLY, CDR2 FYNNEI, per germline. The CDR3 bases are TGTGCCAGCAGTAGTTGGGGGGGGACAGGGGTGCGGCCCCAGCATTTT. Protein product: CASSSWGGTGVRPQHF.

The CDR3, as DNA: TGTGCCAGCAGCGTAGGATTAGGGGACTCTGGAAACACCATATATTTT. Translated: CASSVGLGDSGNTIYF. The chain carries TRBV9 and TRBJ1-3, with D maybe TRBD1 (5 bases). The germline V gene encodes CDR1 SGDLS and CDR2 YYNGEE. The CDR3 is 16 amino acids. V lost 0 bases and J 0 bases, leaving 10 bases between the germline ends.

The gene calls are TRBV6-2 or TRBV6-3 and TRBJ2-7; tentatively, D is TRBD1 (6 bases). Germline V gene data show CDR1 as MNHEY and CDR2 as SVGEGT. The CDR3 is 16 amino acids. Deletions cut 6 bases from V and 2 bases from J, with 20 bases between. Written as DNA, the CDR3 is TGTGCCAGCAGCGAGGGGGTGGGATGGAGGACCTACGAGCAGTACTTC. Its protein is CASSEGVGWRTYEQYF.

In DNA form, the CDR3 reads TGTGCCTGGAAACGGACGGGAGACTGGGCCAACGTCCTGACTTTC. Residues: CAWKRTGDWANVLTF. The V gene is TRBV30, the J gene TRBJ2-6; D might be TRBD2 (6 bases). In germline, CDR1 is GTSNPN, CDR2 SVGIG (reference sequence). This CDR3 comprises 15 residues. V was cut by 4 bases and J by 5 bases, with 15 bases left in between.

The chain employs TRBV10-3 and TRBJ2-7; 13 nucleotides match TRBD2. Germline assignment: CDR1 ENHRY and CDR2 SYGVKD. The trim removed 6 bases at V and 2 bases at J, leaving 7 bases unmatched. The CDR3 has 16 residues. The CDR3 loop reads CAIRGLAGVGTYEQYF. The CDR3 nucleotides read TGTGCCATCAGAGGACTAGCGGGAGTTGGGACCTACGAGCAGTACTTC.

This sequence joins TRBV23-1 and TRBJ1-1; 11 bases are shared with TRBD1. TRBV23-1 is placed among ORFs of uncertain function. The V segment lost 11 bases and the J segment 1 base; nucleotides outside the gene matches: 3. This CDR3 region has 13 residues. DNA for the CDR3: TGCGCCGGACAGGGGGCCCGGAACACTGAAGCTTTCTTT. It specifies CAGQGARNTEAFF.

There are a few counts of this clone. The V gene is TRBV19, the J gene TRBJ1-6; TRBD1 aligns across 11 bases. The CDR3 totals 15 residues. J gave up 13 bases and V 5 bases, and 10 bases lay outside the gene matches. CDR1 is LNHDA and CDR2 is SQIVND in the germline V gene (reference sequence). CDR3 in amino acids: CASSESGTGGDPLHF. The CDR3 nucleotides are TGTGCCAGTAGTGAGAGCGGGACAGGGGGAGATCCCCTCCACTTT. The full variable domain, with the rest looked up from reference TRBV19 and TRBJ1-6, is DGGITQSPKYLFRKEGQNVTLSCEQNLNHDAMYWYRQDPGQGLRLIYYSQIVNDFQKGDIAEGYSVSREKKESFPLTVTSAQKNPTAFYLCASSESGTGGDPLHFGNGTRLTVT.

As DNA, the CDR3 is TGTGCCAGCAATGCGGGGTACGGCACCGGGGAGCTGTTTTTT. Its translation: CASNAGYGTGELFF. The V call is TRBV6-5, the J call TRBJ2-2, with D possibly being TRBD2 (6 bases). Germline CDR1 reads MNHEY; CDR2 reads SVGAGI. The CDR3 sequence is 14 residues long. The V end lost 7 bases, the J end lost 4 bases, and 13 bases lay between the germline ends.

The chain is built from TRBV5-1 and TRBJ2-3; TRBD2 agrees at 10 bases. Losses at the gene ends were 0 bases for V and 6 bases for J; bases not matched to a gene: 4. This CDR3 comprises 15 residues. CDR1 and CDR2 from the germline V gene are SGHRS and YFSETQ. CDR3 residues: CASSLVAGGGDTQYF. The CDR3 region has the DNA TGCGCCAGCAGCTTGGTAGCGGGAGGTGGGGATACGCAGTATTTT.

This sequence joins TRBV10-2 and TRBJ1-2; 9 bases align to TRBD1. The CDR3 spans 15 residues. V lost 4 bases to trimming and J lost 4 bases; unmatched junction nucleotides: 7. From germline, CDR1 is WSHSY and CDR2 SAAADI. The CDR3 is CASSGRQGVLYGYTF. DNA of the CDR3: TGCGCCAGCAGTGGGCGACAGGGGGTCCTCTATGGCTACACCTTC.

This sequence joins TRBV19 and TRBJ1-1; 8 bases are a match to TRBD1. The CDR3 contains 14 residues. Germline V gene data show CDR1 as LNHDA and CDR2 as SQIVND (reference sequence). V lost 2 bases and J lost 5; bases outside the gene matches: 4. The CDR3 DNA reads TGTGCCAGTAGTATACAGGGGGCCAAGACTGAAGCTTTCTTT. Protein product: CASSIQGAKTEAFF.

The chain combines TRBV27 with TRBJ2-1; 7 bases are a match to TRBD2. CDR3 length: 16 residues. CDR1 MNHEY and CDR2 SMNVEV come from the germline V gene (reference sequence). The J segment lost 0 bases and the V segment lost 0 bases, leaving 2 bases of the junction unmatched. The CDR3 spells CASSLSVAGSYNEQFF. Written as DNA, the CDR3 is TGTGCCAGCAGTTTATCGGTAGCGGGCTCCTACAATGAGCAGTTCTTC.

The rearrangement uses TRBV19 and TRBJ2-6, with 9 bases that match TRBD1. After removal of 5 bases from V and 2 bases from J, the junction contained 7 bases not matched to a gene. There are 17 residues in the CDR3. The V gene's germline CDR1 is LNHDA and CDR2 SQIVND (reference sequence). The DNA of the CDR3 is TGTGCCAGTAGTCGAGGACAGGGGTCCGCTGGGGCCAACGTCCTGACTTTC. Translation: CASSRGQGSAGANVLTF.

With respect to this clone: The same CDR3 arises from other DNA sequences in this sample as well. The chain employs TRBV19 and TRBJ1-5; 8 positions agree with TRBD1. Germline assignment: CDR1 LNHDA and CDR2 SQIVND (reference sequence). The CDR3 contains 14 residues. V lost 6 bases, J lost 4 bases, and 5 bases stayed unmatched. CDR3 region: CASSPGGGNQPQHF. The CDR3 coding sequence is TGTGCCAGTAGCCCAGGGGGCGGGAATCAGCCCCAGCATTTT.

The chain carries TRBV5-1 and TRBJ2-5; D unresolved. This CDR3 is 13 amino acids long. With 4 bases removed from V and 5 bases from J, the gap between germline ends came to 12 bases. Per the germline V gene, CDR1 is SGHRS and CDR2 is YFSETQ. The CDR3 DNA sequence: TGCGCCAGCAGCGCCACTACTGCGGAGACCCAGTACTTC. It codes for CASSATTAETQYF.

The V gene is TRBV6-5, the J gene TRBJ1-1; 7 bases map to TRBD1. Germline lookup yields CDR1 MNHEY and CDR2 SVGAGI. Unmatched junction bases numbered 13, after V lost 11 bases and J lost 4 bases. There are 14 residues in the CDR3. CDR3 DNA: TGTGCCTCGGGACCGACAGGGACGGGCACTGAAGCTTTCTTT. It specifies CASGPTGTGTEAFF.

The chain couples TRBV24-1 to TRBJ2-2, with 13 positions matching TRBD2. Germline CDR1 is KGHDR and CDR2 is SFDVKD. J gave up 4 bases and V 4 bases, and 2 bases lay outside the gene matches. The CDR3 runs 16 residues. CDR3 sequence (DNA): TGTGCCACCAGTGACCGGACTAGCGGGAGCACCGGGGAGCTGTTTTTT. This gives the protein CATSDRTSGSTGELFF.

The chain recombines TRBV4-1 with TRBJ2-7; 9 bases fit TRBD2. The CDR3 spans 19 residues. Losses at the gene ends were 0 bases for V and 2 bases for J; bases not matched to a gene: 14. From germline, CDR1 is MGHRA and CDR2 YSYEKL. The CDR3 DNA reads as TGCGCCAGCAGCCAAGATCTCGGATCAGAGACTAGCGGACCCTACGAGCAGTACTTC. This encodes CASSQDLGSETSGPYEQYF.

The chain joins TRBV19 to TRBJ2-5; D remains unclear. The CDR3 length is 15 residues. Germline CDR1 and CDR2: LNHDA and SQIVND (reference sequence). V lost 5 bases, J lost 5 bases, and 18 bases lay in between. Written as DNA, the CDR3 is TGTGCCAGTAGTGCGGATCAGTCCTCATGGGAGACCCAGTACTTC. Its protein product is CASSADQSSWETQYF.